This entry features one T cell receptor (beta chain) sequence. The antigen is not known. Indicated time point: baseline pretreatment blood. Noted treatment: 15 Gy SBRT to primary tumor, nephrectomy 4 weeks later. The tumor was a clear cell renal cell carcinoma. The protocol was immunoSEQ multiplex PCR, while the TCRdb copy is restricted to in-frame clones and leaves out a portion. Of 150,000 or so clones in the sample, 88% were seen once. The data belong to a study of radiation and T cells in renal cell carcinoma. Study-level results: From baseline, blood top tumor clonotypes peaked at 2 weeks post-radiation.

Germline assignment: CDR1 MRHNA and CDR2 SNTAGT. Trimming removed 5 bases from V and 4 bases from J, with 20 bases in between. The CDR3 runs 16 residues. The rearrangement joins TRBV6-4 to TRBJ1-1; D gene unclear. The sequenced sample was blood, obtained from a patient whose treatment included radiotherapy and nephrectomy. The sequence was collected from a woman between 45 and 60 years old with renal cell carcinoma. DNA of the CDR3: TGTGCCAGCAGTACTACCGGGTCCAGAAGGAGCACTGAAGCTTTCTTT. Translated, it gives CASSTTGSRRSTEAFF.